The TCR beta chain under discussion was sequenced for a study of cytomegalovirus exposure and HLA in healthy donors (dated by TCRdb to the late 2010s). At the level of the whole study: An earlier analysis of around 600 of the donors reported about 250 Gb of sequence data and around 110 million unique TCR beta sequences from about 179 million T cells. The study aimed to test whether cataloging public T cell receptors could reveal signatures of past pathogen exposure. The study used immunosequencing to profile the T cell repertoires of approximately 630 subjects and linked those repertoires to cytomegalovirus serostatus. Across some 400 genotyped donors of the cohort, an average of 235,054 unique TCR beta nucleotide sequences per donor were sequenced, and 15% to 20% of those sequences were non-productive. Genome-wide SNP genotypes for about three fifths of the roughly 670 donors were used in a later genetic analysis, which treated that subset as a discovery cohort. Among the 398 genotyped donors, 81% belonged to the genetic ancestry cluster associated with self-reported Caucasian donors. High-throughput TCR immunosequencing, statistical association of individual TCRs with disease status, and machine learning were combined to predict cytomegalovirus infection status. HLA typing included class I and class II loci at four-digit resolution. The number of donors typed differed by locus, with about 629-630 for A, B, C, DRB1 and DQB1, 522 for DQA1, approximately 580 for DPA1, and 400 to 490 for DPB1. All discovery cohort repertoires had been generated on a single sequencing platform. An early release covering more than 500 HLA-typed donors comprised approximately 290 gigabases of sequencing data and tens of millions of unique TCR sequences. A later analysis re-analyzed previously published TCR beta repertoires from roughly 630 donors and added high-resolution HLA genotyping to study TCR occurrence patterns. In addition to the first cohort of 666 subjects, a separate validation cohort of 120 different subjects was used. Roughly five DR-DQ haplotypes were handled as single units for association and clustering because linkage in the cohort was strong. Rather than using new phenotypic data, the later analysis identified candidate immune exposures from TCR beta sequences and from how often those sequences occurred across donors. Alongside the repertoire data, information on donor age, sex, ethnicity and CMV serostatus was compiled. An earlier analysis of nearly 600 of the donors applied high-throughput TCR beta sequencing to assess whether each TCR beta V gene segment acted as functional or pseudogenic.

On this clone: The antigen this receptor binds is unknown. Base qualities are missing; no much larger clone stands one base away.

Overall results and qualifications from the work: Assigning TCR associations to individual alleles was difficult when HLA alleles, especially DR and DQ, strongly co-occurred. A later genetic analysis associated a missense DCLRE1C variant with V-gene and J-gene trimming of TCR beta chains, and an independent cohort replicated the association. In a later genetic analysis, fewer N-insertions in productive TCRs were reported among donors in an Asian-associated ancestry cluster than the roughly 700-donor mean. In an earlier analysis of 587 of the donors, most TCR beta V segments appeared in productive rearrangements about 87% or about 30% of the time, broadly matching IMGT annotations. In the study, 150 to 200 TCR beta chains were listed as associated with cytomegalovirus. The earlier analysis of about 600 of the donors excluded 15 to 20 rarely observed V segments, including chromosome 9 orphons, because counts were too low. According to the authors, the approach could potentially be generalized to other disease states and immunological phenotypes. Cytomegalovirus status was reported to be diagnosed by the classifier with high specificity and sensitivity in both the original and validation cohorts. A later analysis found that most CMV-associated TCR beta chains appeared HLA-restricted, with HLA associations seemingly driven largely by CMV exposure. A later analysis reported that several top co-occurrence clusters appeared linked to parvovirus B19, influenza, CMV and Epstein-Barr virus. For the cohort, immune exposure information was limited to CMV serostatus. A further reported finding was that TCR beta sequences accurately predicted the HLA-A and HLA-B alleles for most subjects in the first cohort. Correlated functional status among segregating V segments might reflect linkage disequilibrium, but an unknown experimental factor could not be ruled out. While some public TCRs were present in many individuals, most TCR sequences turned up only very rarely across donors. Sequencing depth was assumed to be roughly uniform across donors in the presence/absence analyses, though that assumption may not hold. A later analysis found that TCR association rates varied across HLA loci, with DRB1 alleles showing the most associated TCRs and HLA-C alleles the fewest. A later analysis found that HLA-associated TCR beta chains were more clonally expanded and had lower generation probabilities than equally common non-associated chains. The sequencing pipeline was judged likely to have produced a cluster of highly shared sequence variants as a technical artifact. In a later analysis, about 17,000 TCR beta sequences were associated with specific HLA alleles at a false discovery rate of 0.05. In this cohort, only TCR beta chains were sequenced, and detectable features were limited by the absence of alpha or paired-chain data. In vitro tests confirmed that three of the cytomegalovirus-associated TCR beta chains recognize cytomegalovirus antigens. Because some donors lacked HLA typing at each locus, the association tests relied only on the typed subset. Because the 87-base-pair reads could not distinguish some IMGT-functional V segments, including TRBV6-2 and TRBV6-3, those segments were excluded.

The CDR3, from cysteine to phenylalanine, totals 15 residues. Only the CDR3 DNA stays, 45 bases, in frame from base 1. For CDR1 and CDR2, the germline V gene lists MNHNS and SASEGT. V drops 7 bases and J drops 6 bases, leaving 21 bases in between. The cohort was made up of about 670 healthy bone marrow donors. At the time of sampling, every cohort member was nominally healthy, though immune exposures that went unrecorded were likely present. The donor tested CMV seropositive, placing the donor among the approximately 290 seropositive members of the cohort. Every donor gave a peripheral blood sample, and the peripheral blood mononuclear cells from that sample were used for TCR beta sequencing. Genomic DNA was extracted from the blood cell samples with the Qiagen DNeasy Blood Extraction Kit. The library was built by means of the immunoSEQ multiplex PCR assay. A mixture of 60 forward primers for TCR Vbeta segments and 13 reverse primers for TCR Jbeta segments was used in the multiplex PCR. The CDR3 region of rearranged TCR beta genes was amplified from genomic DNA with a multiplex PCR assay. Amplified TCR beta libraries were sequenced as 87-base-pair reads on the Illumina HiSeq System. In the paper's pipeline: Across the 500 to 750 repertoires, a later analysis counted roughly 77 million unique TCR beta chains, around 11 million of which were shared by at least two donors. A nearest-neighbor algorithm error-corrected the raw reads and collapsed the reads into unique sequences, merging closely related sequences to remove PCR and sequencing errors. CDR3 sequences were aligned to IMGT reference sequences to assign V, D and J gene segments. For a sequence to be retained, a match of at least six nucleotides was required to both a V gene segment and a J gene segment. A rearrangement counted as productive if the CDR3 had no stop codons and remained in frame with V and J, and every other rearrangement counted as non-productive. CDR3 was defined by IMGT convention, running from the second conserved V-encoded cysteine to the conserved J-encoded phenylalanine. The earlier analysis of about 530 of the donors excluded any sequence lacking an unambiguous match to a single V gene segment. An earlier analysis of 587 of the donors called V segments functional above 56.7% productive rearrangements and segregating when the between-donor standard deviation exceeded 5%. A statistical classification framework was developed to diagnose cytomegalovirus status using the catalog of TCR beta chain sequences. V and J gene assignment, in a later analysis, came from comparing TCR nucleotide sequences with IMGT/GENE-DB human TR gene sequences. In a later analysis, CDR3 sequences and most-parsimonious VDJ recombination scenarios were assigned using the TCRdist pipeline. In a later analysis, each TCR beta chain was defined by its CDR3 amino acid sequence together with its V-gene family, and reads lacking a unique V-gene family were excluded. In a later analysis, 500 to 650 highly shared, low-generation-probability nucleotide sequences were removed to address suspected cross-contamination and a sequencing artifact. A later analysis calculated a clonal expansion index for each public chain from normalized within-repertoire ranks of inferred template counts. Generation probabilities in a later analysis came from a VDJ recombination model fitted to out-of-frame rearrangements, and those results were checked against IGoR. Hypergeometric tests were used in a later analysis to score TCR-TCR, TCR-HLA and TCR-CMV co-occurrence, with a repertoire-size bias correction applied to the TCR pairs. To estimate false discovery rates, a later analysis permuted the HLA or CMV assignments 20 times. A later analysis grouped co-occurring TCRs with DBSCAN, adding TCRdist sequence similarity when clustering within HLA-allele-positive subsets. For co-occurrence clustering, repertoires with fewer than 30,000 or more than 120,000 public chains were excluded, along with a handful of repertoires with anomalous nucleotide sharing. TCRdb carries this immuneACCESS record with in-frame sequences only. Its versions omit some clonotypes, under half of them owing to an unresolved V gene in the studies checked, with the rest unexplained. V and J calls and clone size are as listed in that table; D and trimming were resolved from the DNA. The sample table contains some 130,000 clones; only one count was recorded for around 80% of them. 6.5% of the sample comes from the top ten.

The rearranged segments are TRBV6-1 and TRBJ1-2, and possibly TRBD1, on 5 matching bases. Material: PBMCs. This receptor was taken from a man between 35 and 55 years old in good health and CMV-seropositive. The nucleotide sequence is TGTGCCAGCACCCCCCTGACCCGGGGGGAAGATGGCTACACCTTC. This encodes CASTPLTRGEDGYTF.